This T cell receptor beta chain is drawn from a study of T cells in Graves' hyperthyroidism and ophthalmopathy. As for the study in general: Before treatment of any kind, peripheral blood was taken at initial diagnosis.

Clinical symptoms, serum thyroxine, TRAb, thyroid ultrasound and orbital computed tomography informed diagnoses. Germline CDR1 DFQATT, CDR2 SNEGSKA (reference sequence). V shed 6 bases and J 7 bases; nucleotides not matched to a gene: 11. The CDR3 has 14 amino acids. TCR beta CDR3 sequences were amplified from RNA transcripts. When the TCR CDR3 underwent first-round RT-PCR, the HTBI primer set was used. One entry per CDR3 protein, called by TCRdb with MiXCR from the multiplex PCR reads. There are hundreds of thousands of distinct CDR3 sequences in the sample; 38% occur only once, and roughly 8.3% lies in the top ten.

This chain links TRBV20-1 with TRBJ1-4, with 7 nucleotides matching TRBD1. Sequencing input: blood. This receptor was obtained from a man aged 18 to 35 with Graves' hyperthyroidism. The DNA for the CDR3 is TGCAGTGCCCCCGGGGGCACAGGGGCTGAAAAACTGTTTTTT. It codes for CSAPGGTGAEKLFF.